This T cell receptor beta chain was recovered during a study of T-cell reconstitution after alpha-beta-depleted transplantation in children. CDR1 and CDR2 (germline): SQVTM, ANQGSEA. V lost 2 bases to trimming and J lost 2 bases, with 9 bases between them. The CDR3 consists of 13 residues. Preparation of the TCRbeta library involved a method that used unique molecular identifiers. TCRdb recomputed calls from the PCR reads with MiXCR, one row per CDR3 protein. The sample lists about a million distinct CDR3 sequences; about 31% were seen once. Sequencing was performed on PBMCs, mostly from graft donor cells, taken 360 days after TCRalphabeta/CD19-depleted stem cell transplant. The rearrangement uses TRBV29-1 and TRBJ2-5; a possible D gene is TRBD1 (5 bases). This TCR was sampled from a boy younger than two who had a stem cell transplant for SCID, so the T cells may come from the graft donor. DNA for the CDR3: TGCAGCGTTGAATGGGGCCCACAAGAGACCCAGTACTTC. This translates into CSVEWGPQETQYF. Complete variable domain (other parts from reference TRBV29-1 and TRBJ2-5): SAVISQKPSRDICQRGTSLTIQCQVDSQVTMMFWYRQQPGQSLTLIATANQGSEATYESGFVIDKFPISRPNLTFSTLTVSNMSPEDSSIYLCSVEWGPQETQYFGPGTRLLVL.